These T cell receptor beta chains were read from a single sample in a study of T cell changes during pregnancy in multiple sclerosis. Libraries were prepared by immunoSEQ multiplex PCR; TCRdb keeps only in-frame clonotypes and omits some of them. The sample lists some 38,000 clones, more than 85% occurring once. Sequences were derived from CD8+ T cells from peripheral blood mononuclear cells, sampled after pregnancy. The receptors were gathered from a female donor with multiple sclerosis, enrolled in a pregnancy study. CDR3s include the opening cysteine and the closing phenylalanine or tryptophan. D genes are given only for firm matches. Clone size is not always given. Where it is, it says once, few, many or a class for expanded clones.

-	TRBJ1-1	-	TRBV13	CASSPGRNTEAFF	TGTGCCAGCAGCCCCGGGAGGAACACTGAAGCTTTCTTT
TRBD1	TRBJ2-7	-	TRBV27	CASSLGTGSYEQYF	TGTGCCAGCAGCCTTGGGACAGGTTCCTACGAGCAGTACTTC
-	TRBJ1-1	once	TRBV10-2	CASSERGGEGAFF	TGCGCCAGCAGTGAGAGAGGCGGGGAGGGTGCTTTCTTT
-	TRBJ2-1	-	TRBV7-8	CASSFSYYNEQFF	TGTGCCAGCAGCTTTAGCTATTACAATGAGCAGTTCTTC
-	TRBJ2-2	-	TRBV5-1	CASSLARDTGELFF	TGCGCCAGCAGCTTGGCCAGGGACACCGGGGAGCTGTTTTTT
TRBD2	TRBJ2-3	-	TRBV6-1	CASIELAGEGDTQYF	TGTGCCAGCATCGAACTAGCGGGAGAGGGGGATACGCAGTATTTT
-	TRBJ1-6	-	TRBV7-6	CASSFLAGANSPLHF	TGTGCCAGCAGCTTCTTAGCGGGTGCCAATTCACCCCTCCACTTT
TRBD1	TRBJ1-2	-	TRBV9	CASSPRQGAIEGYTF	TGTGCCAGCAGCCCCAGACAGGGGGCTATAGAGGGCTACACCTTC
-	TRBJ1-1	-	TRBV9	CASSGVENEAFF	TGTGCCAGCAGCGGGGTGGAGAATGAAGCTTTCTTT
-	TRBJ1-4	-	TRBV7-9	CASTPEGREKLFF	TGTGCCAGCACCCCAGAGGGTCGCGAAAAACTGTTTTTT
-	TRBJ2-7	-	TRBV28	CASSPRLTYEQYF	TGTGCCAGCAGTCCGCGGCTAACCTACGAGCAGTACTTC
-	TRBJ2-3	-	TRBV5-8	CASSFGTGTPYF	-
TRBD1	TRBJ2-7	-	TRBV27	CASSLSRKVAGGNEQYF	TGTGCCAGCAGTTTATCGAGAAAGGTGGCAGGGGGCAATGAGCAGTACTTC
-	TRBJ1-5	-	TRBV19	CASSSRTEPYSNQPQHF	TGTGCCAGTAGTAGCAGGACAGAACCCTATAGCAATCAGCCCCAGCATTTT
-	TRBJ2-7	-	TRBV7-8	CASSLAPQIGDEQYF	TGTGCCAGCAGCTTAGCCCCACAGATCGGGGACGAGCAGTACTTC
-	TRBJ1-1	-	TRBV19	CASSIPRRNTEAFF	TGTGCCAGTAGTATCCCCCGGAGGAACACTGAAGCTTTCTTT
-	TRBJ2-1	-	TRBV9	CASSGLRAFDEQFF	TGTGCCAGCAGCGGACTACGAGCCTTCGATGAGCAGTTCTTC
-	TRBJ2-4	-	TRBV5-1	CASSDDGAGLAKNIQYF	TGCGCCAGCAGCGACGATGGGGCGGGGCTAGCCAAAAACATTCAGTACTTC
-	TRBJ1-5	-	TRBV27	CATATHRNQPQHF	TGTGCCACCGCCACTCACCGAAATCAGCCCCAGCATTTT
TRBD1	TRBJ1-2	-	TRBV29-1	CSAQDRGLSGYTF	TGCAGCGCACAAGACAGGGGATTGAGTGGCTACACCTTC
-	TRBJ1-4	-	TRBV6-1	CASSEDGLINEKLFF	TGTGCCAGCAGTGAGGATGGACTTATTAATGAAAAACTGTTTTTT
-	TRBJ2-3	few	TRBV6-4	CASSVGELDTQYF	TGTGCCAGCAGTGTCGGGGAATTAGATACGCAGTATTTT
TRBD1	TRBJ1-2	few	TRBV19	CASSIGTGERYGYTF	TGTGCCAGTAGTATCGGGACAGGGGAGCGCTATGGCTACACCTTC
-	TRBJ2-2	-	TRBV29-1	CSGQGRESSGELFF	TGCAGCGGCCAGGGCAGGGAAAGTTCCGGGGAGCTGTTTTTT
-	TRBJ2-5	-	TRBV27	CASSLLAQETQYF	TGTGCCAGCAGTTTACTAGCCCAAGAGACCCAGTACTTC
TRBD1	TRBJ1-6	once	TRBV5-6	CASSPTGIGSPLHF	TGTGCCAGCAGCCCGACAGGGATCGGATCACCCCTCCACTTT
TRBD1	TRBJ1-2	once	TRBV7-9	CASSLGRDRDGYTF	TGTGCCAGCAGCTTAGGCCGGGACAGGGATGGCTACACCTTC
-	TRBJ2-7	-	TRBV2	CASNEGVGAHEQYF	TGTGCCAGCAACGAAGGTGTAGGGGCCCACGAGCAGTACTTC
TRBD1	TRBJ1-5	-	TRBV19	CASSLQGSQPQHF	TGTGCCAGTAGTTTACAGGGGTCTCAGCCCCAGCATTTT
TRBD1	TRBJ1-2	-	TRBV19	CATSTHPGDREGYTF	TGTGCCACCTCGACTCATCCGGGAGACAGGGAAGGCTACACCTTC
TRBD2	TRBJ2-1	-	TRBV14	CASSQRAGGPGNEQFF	TGTGCCAGCAGCCAAAGAGCGGGAGGGCCGGGAAATGAGCAGTTCTTC
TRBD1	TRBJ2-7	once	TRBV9	CASSEDRDRDSEQYF	TGTGCCAGCAGCGAGGACCGGGACAGGGACTCCGAGCAGTACTTC
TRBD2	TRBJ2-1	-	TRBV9	CASSFEGLAEPSYNEQFF	TGTGCCAGCAGCTTCGAGGGACTAGCGGAGCCTTCCTACAATGAGCAGTTCTTC
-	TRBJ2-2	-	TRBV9	CASSESAAPANVNTGELFF	TGTGCCAGCAGCGAGAGCGCCGCGCCGGCCAATGTGAACACCGGGGAGCTGTTTTTT
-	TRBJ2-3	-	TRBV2	CAIETGTDTQYF	TGTGCCATCGAGACAGGCACAGATACGCAGTATTTT
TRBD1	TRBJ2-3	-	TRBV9	CASSFRDRTSTDTQYF	TGTGCCAGCAGCTTCCGGGACAGAACTAGCACAGATACGCAGTATTTT
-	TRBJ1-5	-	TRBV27	CASRTGTRQPQHF	TGTGCCAGCAGGACTGGAACGCGACAGCCCCAGCATTTT
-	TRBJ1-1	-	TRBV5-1	CASSSPGVGRTEAFF	TGCGCCAGCAGCTCCCCCGGGGTGGGGAGAACTGAAGCTTTCTTT
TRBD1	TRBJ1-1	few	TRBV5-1	CASSWTGRTEAFF	TGCGCCAGCAGCTGGACAGGGAGAACTGAAGCTTTCTTT
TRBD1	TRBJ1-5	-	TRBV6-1	CASSERAGGQPQHF	TGTGCCAGCAGTGAAAGGGCAGGGGGGCAGCCCCAGCATTTT
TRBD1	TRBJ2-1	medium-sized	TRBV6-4	CASSDSTGGYNEQFF	TGTGCCAGCAGTGACTCTACAGGGGGCTACAATGAGCAGTTCTTC
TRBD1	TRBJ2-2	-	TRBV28	CASSLRTGPNTGELFF	TGTGCCAGCAGTTTAAGGACAGGACCGAACACCGGGGAGCTGTTTTTT
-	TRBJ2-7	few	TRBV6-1	CASSEEEGTLSYEQYF	TGTGCCAGCAGTGAAGAGGAGGGAACCCTCTCCTACGAGCAGTACTTC
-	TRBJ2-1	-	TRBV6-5	CASSTTVYNEQFF	TGTGCCAGCAGCACGACAGTCTACAATGAGCAGTTCTTC
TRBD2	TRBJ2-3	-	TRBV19	CASRGTSRSTDTQYF	TGTGCCAGTAGGGGGACTAGCAGGAGCACAGATACGCAGTATTTT
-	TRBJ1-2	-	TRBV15	CATSEGVGYTF	TGTGCCACCAGCGAAGGGGTTGGCTACACCTTC
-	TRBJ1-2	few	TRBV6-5	CASSYGGNGYTF	TGTGCCAGCAGTTATGGGGGGAATGGCTACACCTTC
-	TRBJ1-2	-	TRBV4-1	CASSQEGGDRGASGYTF	TGCGCCAGCAGCCAGGAGGGGGGGGACCGCGGGGCTAGTGGCTACACCTTC
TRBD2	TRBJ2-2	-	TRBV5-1	CASSWGSAGLANTGELFF	TGCGCCAGCAGCTGGGGATCCGCGGGACTAGCGAACACCGGGGAGCTGTTTTTT
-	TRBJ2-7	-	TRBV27	CASSPRGEGGREQYF	TGTGCCAGCAGTCCGAGAGGGGAGGGGGGTCGCGAGCAGTACTTC
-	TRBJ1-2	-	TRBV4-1	CASSQVMQGSNYGYTF	TGCGCCAGCAGCCAAGTCATGCAGGGTTCAAACTATGGCTACACCTTC
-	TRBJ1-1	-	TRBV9	CASGRGSLNTEAFF	TGTGCCAGCGGGAGGGGCAGTTTGAACACTGAAGCTTTCTTT
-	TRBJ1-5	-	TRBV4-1	CASSQGIQNQPQHF	TGCGCCAGCAGCCAAGGAATCCAGAATCAGCCCCAGCATTTT
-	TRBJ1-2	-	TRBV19	CASSFQGSYVYGYTF	TGTGCCAGTTCCTTCCAGGGCTCCTATGTCTATGGCTACACCTTC
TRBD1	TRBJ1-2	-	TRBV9	CASSVDAGGDYGYTF	TGTGCCAGCAGCGTAGATGCAGGGGGAGACTATGGCTACACCTTC
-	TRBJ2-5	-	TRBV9	CASSVGLGGETQYF	TGTGCCAGCAGCGTAGGGTTGGGAGGAGAGACCCAGTACTTC
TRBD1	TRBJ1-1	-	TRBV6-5	CASSFGQGVGNTEAFF	TGTGCCAGCAGTTTCGGACAGGGAGTTGGGAACACTGAAGCTTTCTTT
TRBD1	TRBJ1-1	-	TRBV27	CASSLAGTGGTEAFF	TGTGCCAGCAGTCTCGCCGGGACAGGGGGTACTGAAGCTTTCTTT